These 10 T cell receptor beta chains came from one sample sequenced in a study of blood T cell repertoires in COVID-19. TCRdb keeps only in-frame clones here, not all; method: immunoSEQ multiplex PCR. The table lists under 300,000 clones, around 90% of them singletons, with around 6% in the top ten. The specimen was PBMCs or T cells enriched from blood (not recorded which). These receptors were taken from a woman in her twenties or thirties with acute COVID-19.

The CDR3 reads CASSFNSGNSEQYF. CDR3 DNA sequence: TGTGCCAGCAGCTTCAATTCCGGGAACTCCGAGCAGTACTTC. The gene calls are TRBV7-2 and TRBJ2-7; weak D call: TRBD2 (5 bases). The length of the CDR3 is 14 residues. The germline V gene has CDR1 SGHTA and CDR2 FQGNSA. Trimming took 3 bases from V and 6 from J, leaving 15 bases between them.

CDR3 loop: CASSVGQKYGYTF. The CDR3 DNA reads TGTGCCAGCAGTGTGGGACAGAAATATGGCTACACCTTC. The chain carries TRBV25-1 and TRBJ1-2, with TRBD1 matching 7 bases. There are 13 residues in the CDR3. The J segment lost 5 bases and the V segment lost 4 bases, leaving 4 bases of the junction unmatched. The germline CDR1 and CDR2 sequences are MGHDK and SYGVNS.

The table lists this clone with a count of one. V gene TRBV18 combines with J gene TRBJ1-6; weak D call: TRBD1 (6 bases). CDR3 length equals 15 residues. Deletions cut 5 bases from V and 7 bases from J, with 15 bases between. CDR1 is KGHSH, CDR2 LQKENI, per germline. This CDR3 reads CASSDATGRNSPLHF. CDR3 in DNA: TGTGCCAGCTCAGACGCTACAGGGCGAAATTCACCCCTCCACTTT.

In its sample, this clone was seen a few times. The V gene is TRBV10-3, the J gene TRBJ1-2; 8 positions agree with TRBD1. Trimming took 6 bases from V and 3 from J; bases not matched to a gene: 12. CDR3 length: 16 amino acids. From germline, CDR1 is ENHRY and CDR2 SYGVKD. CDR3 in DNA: TGTGCCATCAGCCGAGAGAGACAGGGGACGGACTATGGCTACACCTTC. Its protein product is CAISRERQGTDYGYTF.

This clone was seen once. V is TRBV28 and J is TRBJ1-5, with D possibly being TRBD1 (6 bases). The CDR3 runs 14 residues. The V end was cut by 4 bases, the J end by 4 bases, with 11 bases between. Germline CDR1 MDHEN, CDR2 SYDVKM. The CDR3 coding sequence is TGTGCCAGCAGTTCCCCTCAGGGGAATCAGCCCCAGCATTTT. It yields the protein CASSSPQGNQPQHF. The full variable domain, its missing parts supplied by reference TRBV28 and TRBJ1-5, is DVKVTQSSRYLVKRTGEKVFLECVQDMDHENMFWYRQDPGLGLRLIYFSYDVKMKEKGDIPEGYSVSREKKERFSLILESASTNQTSMYLCASSSPQGNQPQHFGDGTRLSIL.

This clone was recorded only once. The CDR3 spells CASRDRQGKNIQYF. The DNA of the CDR3 is TGTGCCAGTCGCGACCGACAGGGAAAAAACATTCAGTACTTC. The chain has TRBV7-2 and TRBJ2-4, with 7 bases identical to TRBD1. Germline values: CDR1 SGHTA, CDR2 FQGNSA. The CDR3 covers 14 residues. The V segment lost 9 bases and the J segment 4 bases; nucleotides outside the gene matches: 9.

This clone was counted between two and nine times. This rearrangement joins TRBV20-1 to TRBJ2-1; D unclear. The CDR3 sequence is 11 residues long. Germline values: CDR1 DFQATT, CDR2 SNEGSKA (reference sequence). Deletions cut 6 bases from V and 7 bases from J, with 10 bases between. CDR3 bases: TGCAGTGCGAACGCAGTGAATGAGCAGTTCTTC. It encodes CSANAVNEQFF.

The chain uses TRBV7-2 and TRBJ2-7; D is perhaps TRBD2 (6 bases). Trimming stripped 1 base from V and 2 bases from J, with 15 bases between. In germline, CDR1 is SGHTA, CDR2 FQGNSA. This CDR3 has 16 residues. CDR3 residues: CASSLGPAGTTYEQYF. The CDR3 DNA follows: TGTGCCAGCAGCTTAGGTCCGGCGGGAACTACCTACGAGCAGTACTTC.

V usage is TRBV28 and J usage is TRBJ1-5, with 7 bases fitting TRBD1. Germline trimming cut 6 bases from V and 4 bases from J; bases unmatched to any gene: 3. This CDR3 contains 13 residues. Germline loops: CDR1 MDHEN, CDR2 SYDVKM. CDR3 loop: CASSDRANQPQHF. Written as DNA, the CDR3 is TGTGCCAGCAGCGACAGGGCTAATCAGCCCCAGCATTTT.

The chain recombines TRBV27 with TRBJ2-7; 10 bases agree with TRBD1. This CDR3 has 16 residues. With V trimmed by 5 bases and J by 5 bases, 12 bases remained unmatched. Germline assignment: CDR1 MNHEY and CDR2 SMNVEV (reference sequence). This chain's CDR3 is CASSLTGGQGTHEQYF. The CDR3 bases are TGTGCCAGCAGTCTAACCGGGGGACAGGGGACCCACGAGCAGTACTTC.